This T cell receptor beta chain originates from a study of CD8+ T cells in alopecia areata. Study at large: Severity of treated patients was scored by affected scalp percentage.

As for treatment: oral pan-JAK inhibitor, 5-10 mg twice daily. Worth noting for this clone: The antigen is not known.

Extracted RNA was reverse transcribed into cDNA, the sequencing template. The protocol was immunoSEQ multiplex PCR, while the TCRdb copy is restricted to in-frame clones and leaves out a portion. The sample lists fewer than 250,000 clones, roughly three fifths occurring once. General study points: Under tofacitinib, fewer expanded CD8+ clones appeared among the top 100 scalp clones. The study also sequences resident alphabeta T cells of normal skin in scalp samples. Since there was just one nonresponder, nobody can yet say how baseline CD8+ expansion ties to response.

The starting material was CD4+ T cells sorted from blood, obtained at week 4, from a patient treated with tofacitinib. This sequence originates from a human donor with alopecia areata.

This CDR3 reads CASSLDGTGLTGELFF. In nucleotides, the CDR3 is TGTGCCAGCAGCTTGGATGGGACAGGGTTAACCGGGGAGCTGTTTTTT. The chain carries TRBV5-4 and TRBJ2-2; 9 bases align to TRBD1. The trim removed 0 bases at V and 5 bases at J, leaving 5 bases unmatched. The CDR3 loop spans 16 amino acids. The V gene's germline CDR1 is SGHNT and CDR2 YYREEE (reference sequence).